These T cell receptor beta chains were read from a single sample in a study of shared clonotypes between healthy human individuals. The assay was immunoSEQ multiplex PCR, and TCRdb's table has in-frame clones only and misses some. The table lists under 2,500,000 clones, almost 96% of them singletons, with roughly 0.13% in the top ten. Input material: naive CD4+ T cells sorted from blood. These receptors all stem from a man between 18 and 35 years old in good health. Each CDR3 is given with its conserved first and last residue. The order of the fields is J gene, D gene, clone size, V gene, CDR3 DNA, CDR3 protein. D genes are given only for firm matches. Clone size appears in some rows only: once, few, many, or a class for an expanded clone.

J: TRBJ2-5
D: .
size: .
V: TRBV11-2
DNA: TGTGCCAGCAGCTTAGATCCAGGGGAGGGCGGCCAGTACTTC
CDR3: CASSLDPGEGGQYF

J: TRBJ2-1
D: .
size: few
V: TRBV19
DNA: TGTGCCAGTAGTCCCAGAGGTAGCGTGGAGCAGTTCTTC
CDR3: CASSPRGSVEQFF

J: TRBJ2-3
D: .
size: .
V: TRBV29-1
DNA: TGCAGCGTTGTATTACTAGTCCGCACAGATACGCAGTATTTT
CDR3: CSVVLLVRTDTQYF

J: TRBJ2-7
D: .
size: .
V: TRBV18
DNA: TGTGCCAGCTCACCACGAGGGGCCCACTACGAGCAGTACTTC
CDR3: CASSPRGAHYEQYF

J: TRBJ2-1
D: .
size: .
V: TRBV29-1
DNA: TGCAGCGTGAGGCACAATGAGCAGTTCTTC
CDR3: CSVRHNEQFF

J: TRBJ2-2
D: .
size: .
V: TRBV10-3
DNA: TGTGCCATCAGTGAGTCGGCGGACGGAGGGAGGACCGGGGAGCTGTTTTTT
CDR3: CAISESADGGRTGELFF

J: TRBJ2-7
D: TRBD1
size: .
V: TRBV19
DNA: TGTGCCAGTAGTACCGGGACAGGTGCCTACGAGCAGTACTTC
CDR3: CASSTGTGAYEQYF

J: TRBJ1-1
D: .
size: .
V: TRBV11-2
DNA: TGTGCCACTTTATTAAGGGACCTGGGCACTGAAGCTTTCTTT
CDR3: CATLLRDLGTEAFF

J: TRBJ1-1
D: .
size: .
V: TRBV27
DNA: TGTGCCAGCAGTTTATCAGCACGGGCAACTGAAGCTTTCTTT
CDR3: CASSLSARATEAFF

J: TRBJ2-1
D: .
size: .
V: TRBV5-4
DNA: TGTGCCAGCAGCTTGGAAAGGGACAATGAGCAGTTCTTC
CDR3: CASSLERDNEQFF

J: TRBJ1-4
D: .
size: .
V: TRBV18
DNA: TGTGCCAGCTCACCACTCGGGGGCACTAATGAAAAACTGTTTTTT
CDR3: CASSPLGGTNEKLFF

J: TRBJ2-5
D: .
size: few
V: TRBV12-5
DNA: TGTGCTAGTGGTGGCTCGCTCGGAGTAATAGCGGAGACCCAGTACTTC
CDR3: CASGGSLGVIAETQYF

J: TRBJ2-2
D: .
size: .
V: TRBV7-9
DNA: TGTGCCAGCAGCTTGGGGGGCGTAGTAACCGGGGAGCTGTTTTTT
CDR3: CASSLGGVVTGELFF

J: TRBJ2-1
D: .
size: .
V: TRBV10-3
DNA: TGTGCCATCAGTGAGTTAAGGTTACCGACCGATGAGCAGTTCTTC
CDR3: CAISELRLPTDEQFF

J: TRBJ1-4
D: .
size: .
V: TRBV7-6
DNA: TGTGCCAGCACCCGACCCCTAGGGGGGCCCAATGAAAAACTGTTTTTT
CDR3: CASTRPLGGPNEKLFF

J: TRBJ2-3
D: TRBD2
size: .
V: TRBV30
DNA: TGTGCCTGCTCCCTGACTAGCCTCACAGATACGCAGTATTTT
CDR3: CACSLTSLTDTQYF

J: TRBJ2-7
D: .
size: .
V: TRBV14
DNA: TGTGCCAGCAGCCAAGTCCGGGGAAATACCTACGAGCAGTACTTC
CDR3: CASSQVRGNTYEQYF

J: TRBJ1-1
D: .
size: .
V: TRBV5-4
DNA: TGTGCCAGCAGCTTAGGGCAGGTGAACACTGAAGCTTTCTTT
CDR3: CASSLGQVNTEAFF

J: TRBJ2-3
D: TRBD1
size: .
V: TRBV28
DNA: TGTGCCAGCAGTTTACCGACAGGGCACTTTACAGATACGCAGTATTTT
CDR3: CASSLPTGHFTDTQYF

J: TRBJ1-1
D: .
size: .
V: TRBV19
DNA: TGTGCCAGTAGTATACGCGGGGTGAACACTGAAGCTTTCTTT
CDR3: CASSIRGVNTEAFF

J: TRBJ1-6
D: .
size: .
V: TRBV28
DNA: TGTGCCAGCAGGGGGACCTATAATTCACCCCTCCACTTT
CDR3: CASRGTYNSPLHF

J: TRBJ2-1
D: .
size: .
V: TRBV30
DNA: TGTGCCTGGACCCAGGGGTCCTACAATGAGCAGTTCTTC
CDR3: CAWTQGSYNEQFF